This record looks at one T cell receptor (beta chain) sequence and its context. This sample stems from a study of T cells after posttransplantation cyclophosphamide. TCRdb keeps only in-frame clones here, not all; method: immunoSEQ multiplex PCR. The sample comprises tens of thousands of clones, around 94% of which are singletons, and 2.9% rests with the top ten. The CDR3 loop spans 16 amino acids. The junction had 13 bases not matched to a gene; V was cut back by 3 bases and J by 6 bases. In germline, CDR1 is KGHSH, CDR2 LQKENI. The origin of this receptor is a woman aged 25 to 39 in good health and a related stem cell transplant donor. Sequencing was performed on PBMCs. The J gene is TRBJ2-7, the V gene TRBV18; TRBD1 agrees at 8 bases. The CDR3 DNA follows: TGTGCCAGCTCACCCCCGGGACAGGCGGTTAGGGGCGAGCAGTACTTC. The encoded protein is CASSPPGQAVRGEQYF.